This T cell receptor (beta chain) was observed in a study of blood T cell repertoires in COVID-19. Looking at the study overall: There were acute and convalescent COVID-19 samples, and they came from the United States, Italy and Spain. Sources were T cells, B-cell-depleted T cells, or PBMCs; the material itself was cDNA or gDNA.

Original handling: Counts of nucleated cells, estimated from reference gene primer amplification, were obtained. Assay: immunoSEQ multiplex PCR; the TCRdb copy retains only in-frame clones and omits some. That table supplies the V and J calls and clone size; D and trimming were determined from the DNA. The sample shows roughly 200,000 clones, about 80% of them seen only once. Sequenced material: peripheral blood. This TCR derives from a man aged 50-60 years with active or convalescent COVID-19.

CDR3 residues: CASTYGGQGPNYGYTF. The CDR3 DNA reads as TGTGCCAGCACCTATGGTGGGCAGGGGCCCAACTATGGCTACACCTTC. This chain links TRBV9 with TRBJ1-2, with a possible D match to TRBD1 (6 bases). Germline CDR1 and CDR2: SGDLS and YYNGEE. The germline V and J ends were trimmed by 6 bases and 2 bases, with 20 bases remaining between them. This CDR3 is 16 amino acids long.